The entry below gives a single T cell receptor beta chain sequence along with its context. Its antigen is undetermined. The source of the sample is a study of T cell responses to AZD1222 COVID-19 vaccine. About the study: Second doses were pooled across both intervals (about 4 or about 12 weeks). Findings of the study overall: Repertoires were obtained only post-peak T cell response.

V was trimmed by 3 bases and J by 1 base, leaving 7 bases between them. Germline V CDR1 and CDR2: ENHRY, SYGVKD. The CDR3 loop spans 13 amino acids. TCRdb's table, derived via immunoSEQ multiplex PCR, lists solely in-frame clones and lacks some. Among around 120,000 clones listed, about 91% were seen once. The clonotype was recovered from an adult in good health. Sequencing was performed on peripheral blood, taken on day 0 of AZD1222 vaccination. The V and J genes are TRBV10-3 and TRBJ2-7; D tentatively fits TRBD1 or TRBD2 (5 bases each). The CDR3 sequence: CAISDGGSYEQYF. As DNA, the CDR3 is TGTGCCATCAGTGATGGGGGATCCTACGAGCAGTACTTC.